This T cell receptor (beta chain) is from a study of identical twins. The study, taken as a whole, reports: These conclusions were based on statistical analysis (cross-sectional, not following the same donors). With beta out-of-frame sequences, excess sharing by twins was weaker. Possibly, invariant MAIT and iNKT cells partly confounded zero-insertion analyses.

Through template switching, a universal primer site was introduced, and the cDNA contained unique molecular identifiers. TCRdb used MiXCR to reprocess the 5' RACE reads, holding one entry per CDR3 protein. The sample has some 1,700,000 distinct CDR3 sequences, less than 35% seen once. A note on this clonotype: Its antigen is as yet unknown.

The material sequenced was cord blood. The receptor's source is a newborn girl in good health.

CDR3 protein: CSVEDRLAHYNEQYF. The CDR3 DNA is TGCAGCGTTGAAGATCGACTAGCGCACTACAATGAGCAGTACTTC. V is TRBV29-1 and J is TRBJ2-5, with 8 bases lining up with TRBD2. CDR1 is SQVTM, CDR2 ANQGSEA, per germline. CDR3 length equals 15 residues. V was clipped by 0 bases and J by 11 bases; unmatched bases: 14.